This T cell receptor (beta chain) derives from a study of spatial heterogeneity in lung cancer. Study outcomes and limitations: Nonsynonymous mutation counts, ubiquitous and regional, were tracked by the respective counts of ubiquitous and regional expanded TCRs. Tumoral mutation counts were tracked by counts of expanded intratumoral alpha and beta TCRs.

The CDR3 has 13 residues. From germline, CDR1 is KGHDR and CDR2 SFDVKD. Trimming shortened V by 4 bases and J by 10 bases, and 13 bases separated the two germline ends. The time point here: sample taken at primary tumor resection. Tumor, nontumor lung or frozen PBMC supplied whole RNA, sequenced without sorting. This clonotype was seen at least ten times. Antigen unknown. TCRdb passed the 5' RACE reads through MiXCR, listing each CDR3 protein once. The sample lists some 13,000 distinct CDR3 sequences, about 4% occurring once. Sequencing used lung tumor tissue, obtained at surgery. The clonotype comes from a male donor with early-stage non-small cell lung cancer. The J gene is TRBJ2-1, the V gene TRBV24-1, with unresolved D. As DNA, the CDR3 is TGTGCCACCAGTGACCTCCAAAGGCGGGAGCAGTTCTTC. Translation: CATSDLQRREQFF.